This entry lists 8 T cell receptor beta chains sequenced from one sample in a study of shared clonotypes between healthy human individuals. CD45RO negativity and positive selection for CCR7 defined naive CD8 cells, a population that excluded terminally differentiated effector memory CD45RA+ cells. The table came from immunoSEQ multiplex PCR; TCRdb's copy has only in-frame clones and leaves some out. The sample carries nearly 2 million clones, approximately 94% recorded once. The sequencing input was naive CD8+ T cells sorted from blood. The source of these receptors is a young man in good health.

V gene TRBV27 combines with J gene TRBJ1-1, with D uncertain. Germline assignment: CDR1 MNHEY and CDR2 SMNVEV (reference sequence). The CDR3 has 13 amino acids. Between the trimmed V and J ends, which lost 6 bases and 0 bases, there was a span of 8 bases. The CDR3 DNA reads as TGTGCCAGCAGCAGACGGGTGAACACTGAAGCTTTCTTT. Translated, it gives CASSRRVNTEAFF.

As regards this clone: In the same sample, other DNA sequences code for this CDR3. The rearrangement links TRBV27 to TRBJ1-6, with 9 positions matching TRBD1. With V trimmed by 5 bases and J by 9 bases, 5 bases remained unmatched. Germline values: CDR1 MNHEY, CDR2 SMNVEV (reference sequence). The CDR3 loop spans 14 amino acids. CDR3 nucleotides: TGTGCCAGCAGTCCGACAGGGGGTGTTTCACCCCTCCACTTT. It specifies CASSPTGGVSPLHF.

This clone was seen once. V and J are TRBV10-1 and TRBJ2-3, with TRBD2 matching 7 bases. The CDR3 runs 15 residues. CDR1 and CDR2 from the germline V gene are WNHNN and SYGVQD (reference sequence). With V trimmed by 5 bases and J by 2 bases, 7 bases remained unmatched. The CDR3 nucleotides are TGCGCCAGCAGTCATACTAGCGCCCTCACAGATACGCAGTATTTT. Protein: CASSHTSALTDTQYF.

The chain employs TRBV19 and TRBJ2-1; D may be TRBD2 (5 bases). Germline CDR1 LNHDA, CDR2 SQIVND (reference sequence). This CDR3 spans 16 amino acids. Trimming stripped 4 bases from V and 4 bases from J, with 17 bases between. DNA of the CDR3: TGTGCCAGTAGTACCCCCCCCTGGACGGGATACAATGAGCAGTTCTTC. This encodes CASSTPPWTGYNEQFF.

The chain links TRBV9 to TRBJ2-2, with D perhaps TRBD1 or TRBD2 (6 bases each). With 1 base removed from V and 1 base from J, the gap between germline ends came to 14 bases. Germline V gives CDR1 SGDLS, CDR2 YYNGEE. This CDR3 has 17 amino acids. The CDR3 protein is CASSVHRGTQNTGELFF. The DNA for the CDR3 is TGTGCCAGCAGCGTACATCGCGGGACACAGAACACCGGGGAGCTGTTTTTT. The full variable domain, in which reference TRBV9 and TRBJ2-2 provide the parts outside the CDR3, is DSGVTQTPKHLITATGQRVTLRCSPRSGDLSVYWYQQSLDQGLQFLIQYYNGEERAKGNILERFSAQQFPDLHSELNLSSLELGDSALYFCASSVHRGTQNTGELFFGEGSRLTVL.

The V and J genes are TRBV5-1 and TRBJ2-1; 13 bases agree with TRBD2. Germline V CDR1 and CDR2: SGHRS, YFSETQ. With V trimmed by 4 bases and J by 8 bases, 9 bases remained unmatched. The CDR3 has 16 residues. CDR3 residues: CASSARTSGSIDEQFF. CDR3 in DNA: TGCGCCAGCAGCGCGAGGACTAGCGGGAGCATTGATGAGCAGTTCTTC.

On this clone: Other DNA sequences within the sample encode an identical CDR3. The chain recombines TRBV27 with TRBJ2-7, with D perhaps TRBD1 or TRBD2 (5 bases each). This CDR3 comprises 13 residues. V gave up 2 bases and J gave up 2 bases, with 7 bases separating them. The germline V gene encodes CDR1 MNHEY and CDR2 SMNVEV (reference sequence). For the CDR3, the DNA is TGTGCCAGCAGTTTACGGGGCGCCTACGAGCAGTACTTC. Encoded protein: CASSLRGAYEQYF.

The chain's CDR3 is CASSLGTSGYEQYF. The DNA for the CDR3 is TGCGCCAGCAGCCTCGGGACTAGCGGCTACGAGCAGTACTTC. This sequence joins TRBV4-3 and TRBJ2-7, with 11 positions matching TRBD2. The CDR3 is made up of 14 amino acids. CDR1 and CDR2 (germline): LGHNA, YSLEER. V lost 4 bases and J lost 3; bases outside the gene matches: 2.